The subject of this entry is one TCR beta chain. The CDR3 is 12 amino acids. Looked up from germline, CDR1 is GTSNPN and CDR2 is SVGIG (reference sequence). The ends were cut back, 3 bases at V and 8 bases at J, with 13 bases in the middle. Authors' processing steps: Amplifying reference gene primers gave estimates of nucleated cell counts. Some clones are missing from TCRdb's copy, which holds only in-frame ones; the method was immunoSEQ multiplex PCR. That table gives V, J and clone size, and the DNA gave D and trimming. The sample has approximately 200,000 clones, around 85% seen once. These data are taken from a study of blood T cell repertoires in COVID-19. The cohort comprised adults aged 18 to 89 years residing in 20 to 25 US areas. Clinical histories supplied by participants themselves formed the basis of cohort assignment.

The J gene is TRBJ1-1, the V gene TRBV30; maybe TRBD1 (5 bases). The source material was PBMCs or T cells enriched from blood (not recorded which). This TCR derives from a middle-aged woman with acute COVID-19. The CDR3 spells CAWRGVAKEAFF. CDR3 coding DNA: TGTGCCTGGAGAGGGGTCGCCAAGGAAGCTTTCTTT.